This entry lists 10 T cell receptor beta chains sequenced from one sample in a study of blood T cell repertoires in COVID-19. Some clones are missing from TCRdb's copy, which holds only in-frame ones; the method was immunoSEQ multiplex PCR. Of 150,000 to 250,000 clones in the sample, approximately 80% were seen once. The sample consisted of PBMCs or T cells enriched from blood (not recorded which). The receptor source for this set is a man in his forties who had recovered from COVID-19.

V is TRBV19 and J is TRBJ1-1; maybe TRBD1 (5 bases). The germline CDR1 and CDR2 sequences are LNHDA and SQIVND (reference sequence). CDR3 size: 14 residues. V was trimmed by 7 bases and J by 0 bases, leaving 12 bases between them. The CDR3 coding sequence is TGTGCCAGTACGCTATCAGGGATGAACACTGAAGCTTTCTTT. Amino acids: CASTLSGMNTEAFF.

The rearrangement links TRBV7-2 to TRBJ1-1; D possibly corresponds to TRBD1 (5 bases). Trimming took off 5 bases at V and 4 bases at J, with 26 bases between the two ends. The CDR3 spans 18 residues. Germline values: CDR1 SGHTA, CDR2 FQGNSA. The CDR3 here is CASSPSTGGAGLGTEAFF. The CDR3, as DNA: TGTGCCAGCAGCCCCTCGACGGGGGGAGCGGGGTTGGGCACTGAAGCTTTCTTT.

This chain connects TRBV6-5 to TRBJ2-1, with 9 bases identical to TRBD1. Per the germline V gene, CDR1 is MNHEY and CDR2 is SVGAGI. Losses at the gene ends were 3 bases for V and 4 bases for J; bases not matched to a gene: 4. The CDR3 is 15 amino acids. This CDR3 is CASSYDRGFYNEQFF. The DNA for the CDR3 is TGTGCCAGCAGTTATGACAGGGGGTTTTACAATGAGCAGTTCTTC.

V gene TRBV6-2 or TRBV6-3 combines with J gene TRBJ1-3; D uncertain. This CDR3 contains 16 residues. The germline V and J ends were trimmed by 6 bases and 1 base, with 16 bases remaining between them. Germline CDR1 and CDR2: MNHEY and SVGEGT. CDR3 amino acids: CASSHLSDKSGNTIYF. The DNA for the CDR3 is TGTGCCAGCAGCCATCTGTCAGACAAATCTGGAAACACCATATATTTT.

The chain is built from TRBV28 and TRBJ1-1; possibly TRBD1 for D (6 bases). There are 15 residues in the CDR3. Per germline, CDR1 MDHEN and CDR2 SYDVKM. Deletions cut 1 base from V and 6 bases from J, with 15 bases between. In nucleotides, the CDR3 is TGTGCCAGCAGTTTATTGAACAGGGTTGAGGCTGAAGCTTTCTTT. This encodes CASSLLNRVEAEAFF. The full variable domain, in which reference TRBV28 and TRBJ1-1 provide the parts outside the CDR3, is DVKVTQSSRYLVKRTGEKVFLECVQDMDHENMFWYRQDPGLGLRLIYFSYDVKMKEKGDIPEGYSVSREKKERFSLILESASTNQTSMYLCASSLLNRVEAEAFFGQGTRLTVV.

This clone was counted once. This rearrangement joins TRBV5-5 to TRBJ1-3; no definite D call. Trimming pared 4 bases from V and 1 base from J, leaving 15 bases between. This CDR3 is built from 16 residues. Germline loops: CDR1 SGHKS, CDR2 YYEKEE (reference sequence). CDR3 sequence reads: CASSRGQTLSGNTIYF. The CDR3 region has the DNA TGTGCCAGCAGCCGCGGGCAGACCCTGTCTGGAAACACCATATATTTT.

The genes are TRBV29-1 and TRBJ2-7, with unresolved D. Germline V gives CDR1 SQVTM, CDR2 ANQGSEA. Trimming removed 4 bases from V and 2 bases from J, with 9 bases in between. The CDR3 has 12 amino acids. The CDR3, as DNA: TGCAGCGTTGCTGATTACACCTACGAGCAGTACTTC. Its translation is CSVADYTYEQYF.

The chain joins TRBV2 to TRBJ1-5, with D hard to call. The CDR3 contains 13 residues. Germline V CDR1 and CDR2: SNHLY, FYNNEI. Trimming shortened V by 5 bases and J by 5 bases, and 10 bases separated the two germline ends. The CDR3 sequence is CASSKFEDQPQHF. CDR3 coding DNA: TGTGCCAGCAGTAAATTCGAGGATCAGCCCCAGCATTTT.

The CDR3 reads CASSSARNSGNTIYF. The CDR3 coding sequence is TGTGCCAGCAGTTCCGCCAGGAACTCTGGAAACACCATATATTTT. The V gene is TRBV7-6, the J gene TRBJ1-3; D not resolved. Trimming stripped 6 bases from V and 0 bases from J, with 12 bases between. The germline V gene encodes CDR1 SGHVS and CDR2 FNYEAQ. This CDR3 has 15 amino acids.

This CDR3 reads CASSLAGQPQHF. In DNA, the CDR3 is TGTGCCAGCAGCTTGGCCGGTCAGCCCCAGCATTTT. The genes are TRBV5-6 and TRBJ1-5, with D unresolved. V was pared by 0 bases and J by 6 bases, with 4 bases between. Germline CDR1 is SGHDT and CDR2 is YYEEEE. The CDR3 sequence is 12 residues long. Using reference TRBV5-6 and TRBJ1-5 for the parts outside the CDR3, the full variable domain is DAGVTQSPTHLIKTRGQQVTLRCSPKSGHDTVSWYQQALGQGPQFIFQYYEEEERQRGNFPDRFSGHQFPNYSSELNVNALLLGDSALYLCASSLAGQPQHFGDGTRLSIL.